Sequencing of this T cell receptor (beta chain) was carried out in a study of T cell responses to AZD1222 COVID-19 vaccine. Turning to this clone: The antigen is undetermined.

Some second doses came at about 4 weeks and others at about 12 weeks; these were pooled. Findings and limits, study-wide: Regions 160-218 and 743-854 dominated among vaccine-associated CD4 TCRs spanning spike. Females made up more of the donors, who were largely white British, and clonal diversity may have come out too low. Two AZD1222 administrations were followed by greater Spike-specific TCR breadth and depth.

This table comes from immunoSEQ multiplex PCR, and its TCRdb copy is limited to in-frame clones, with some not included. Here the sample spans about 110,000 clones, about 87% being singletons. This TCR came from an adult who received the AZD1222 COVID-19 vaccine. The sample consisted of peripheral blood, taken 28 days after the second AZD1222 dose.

The CDR3 region is CATSGKPPYNEQFF. DNA for the CDR3: TGTGCCACCAGTGGGAAACCGCCCTACAATGAGCAGTTCTTC. The chain combines TRBV24-1 with TRBJ2-1; unclear D gene. CDR1 and CDR2 (germline): KGHDR, SFDVKD. Trimming took 5 bases from V and 2 from J, leaving 9 bases between them. The CDR3 contains 14 residues.